These T cell receptor beta chains were read from a single sample in a study of beta chain features in type 1 diabetes. Some clones are missing from TCRdb's copy, which holds only in-frame ones; the method was immunoSEQ multiplex PCR. The sample holds over 13,000 clones; roughly three quarters are singletons and the top ten take around 0.3%. Sequenced sample: stem cell memory CD4+ T cells from blood. The origin of the receptors is a woman under 30 with type 1 diabetes. Each CDR3 is given with its conserved first and last residue.

CDR3aa: CSVEESGGNIQYF
v_gene: TRBV29-1

CDR3aa: CASSLTAGGPYEQYF
v_gene: TRBV5-6

CDR3aa: CASSVTGLESLEQFF
v_gene: TRBV9

CDR3aa: CASSLELAGGREQFF
v_gene: TRBV5-4

CDR3aa: CASSERRPGGVEQYF
v_gene: TRBV2

CDR3aa: CASSDLGLAGVGNEQFF
v_gene: TRBV5-1

CDR3aa: CAIRVAGGTDTQYF
v_gene: TRBV10-3

CDR3aa: CASSLRTSGYNEQFF
v_gene: TRBV2

CDR3aa: CASSPSTGGNEQFF
v_gene: TRBV18

CDR3aa: CASSIRGRQETQYF
v_gene: TRBV19

CDR3aa: CASRNTFNTEAFF
v_gene: TRBV11-2

CDR3aa: CASSVSGTSGLGSHNEQFF
v_gene: TRBV9

CDR3aa: CARTGGALDTQYF
v_gene: TRBV30

CDR3aa: CASSSRQRNTEAFF
v_gene: TRBV7-9

CDR3aa: CSVQGGLGRLNTEAFF
v_gene: TRBV29-1

CDR3aa: CASSSSSYNEQFF
v_gene: TRBV5-1

CDR3aa: CASSHPRGTGGTEAFF
v_gene: TRBV14

CDR3aa: CASSLVLGLARSYEQYF
v_gene: TRBV7-2

CDR3aa: CASTTMGTGQETQYF
v_gene: TRBV5-1

CDR3aa: CASSSGTTSYEQYF
v_gene: TRBV11-2

CDR3aa: CASSRSGRARNEQFF
v_gene: TRBV5-6

CDR3aa: CASSPQYNEQFF
v_gene: TRBV5-1

CDR3aa: CASSRLGTSGRGSYNEQFF
v_gene: TRBV7-9

CDR3aa: CASSLAGTSGGPRLQYF
v_gene: TRBV7-2

CDR3aa: CASSFLAGGVNTGELFF
v_gene: TRBV7-2

CDR3aa: CASSWPGGEKLFF
v_gene: TRBV5-5

CDR3aa: CASSRHGTEAFF
v_gene: TRBV7-2

CDR3aa: CSVGGTFREAFF
v_gene: TRBV29-1

CDR3aa: CASSLAGGGSNIQYF
v_gene: TRBV7-9

CDR3aa: CASGTGGSPYEQYF
v_gene: TRBV5-1

CDR3aa: CAWNRKGQGSNQPQHF
v_gene: TRBV30

CDR3aa: CASSPPSQTSGSEQFF
v_gene: TRBV18

CDR3aa: CASSQDMGLIYEQYF
v_gene: TRBV4-2

CDR3aa: CASSYPGQRRANVLTF
v_gene: TRBV5-6

CDR3aa: CASSRLAWRESFF
v_gene: TRBV7-9

CDR3aa: CASSNLWRDGTDTQYF
v_gene: TRBV11-3

CDR3aa: CASSYSRDSYEQYF
v_gene: TRBV6-5

CDR3aa: CASSLAVGGGTEAFF
v_gene: TRBV7-2

CDR3aa: CASSLVRETQYF
v_gene: TRBV7-2

CDR3aa: CASRLVISGANVLTF
v_gene: TRBV7-2

CDR3aa: CASSAGSGEKLFF
v_gene: TRBV7-3

CDR3aa: CSARGHEQYF
v_gene: TRBV20-1